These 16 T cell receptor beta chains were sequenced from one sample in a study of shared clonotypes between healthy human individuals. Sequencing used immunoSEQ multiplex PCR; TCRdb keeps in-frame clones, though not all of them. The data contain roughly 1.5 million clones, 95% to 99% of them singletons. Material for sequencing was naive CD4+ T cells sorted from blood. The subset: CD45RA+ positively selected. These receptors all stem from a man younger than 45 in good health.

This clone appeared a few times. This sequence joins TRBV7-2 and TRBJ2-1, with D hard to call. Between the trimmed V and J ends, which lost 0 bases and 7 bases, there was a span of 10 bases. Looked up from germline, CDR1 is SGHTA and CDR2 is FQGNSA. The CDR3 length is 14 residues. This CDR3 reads CASSLAPPRNEQFF. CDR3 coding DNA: TGTGCCAGCAGCTTAGCGCCTCCGAGGAATGAGCAGTTCTTC. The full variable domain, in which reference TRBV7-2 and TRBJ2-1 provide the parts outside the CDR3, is GAGVSQSPSNKVTEKGKDVELRCDPISGHTALYWYRQSLGQGLEFLIYFQGNSAPDKSGLPSDRFSAERTGGSVSTLTIQRTQQEDSAVYLCASSLAPPRNEQFFGPGTRLTVL.

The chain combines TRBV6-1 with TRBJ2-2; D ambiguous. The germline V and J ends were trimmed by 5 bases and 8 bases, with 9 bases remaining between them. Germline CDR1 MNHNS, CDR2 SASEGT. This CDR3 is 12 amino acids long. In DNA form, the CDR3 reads TGTGCCAGCAGTTTTTTGGGTGGGGAGCTGTTTTTT. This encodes CASSFLGGELFF.

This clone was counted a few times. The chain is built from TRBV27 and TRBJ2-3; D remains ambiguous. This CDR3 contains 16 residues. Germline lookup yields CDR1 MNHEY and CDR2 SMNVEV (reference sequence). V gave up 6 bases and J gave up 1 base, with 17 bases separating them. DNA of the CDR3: TGTGCCAGCAGCCCAATCCGCTTTGGGGGCACAGATACGCAGTATTTT. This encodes CASSPIRFGGTDTQYF.

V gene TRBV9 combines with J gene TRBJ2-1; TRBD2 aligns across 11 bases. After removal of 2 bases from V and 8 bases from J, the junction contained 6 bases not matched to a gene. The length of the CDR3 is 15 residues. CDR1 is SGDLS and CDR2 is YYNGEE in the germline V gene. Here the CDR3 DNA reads TGTGCCAGCAGCGTTTCCGGGACTAGCGGCTATGAGCAGTTCTTC. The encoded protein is CASSVSGTSGYEQFF.

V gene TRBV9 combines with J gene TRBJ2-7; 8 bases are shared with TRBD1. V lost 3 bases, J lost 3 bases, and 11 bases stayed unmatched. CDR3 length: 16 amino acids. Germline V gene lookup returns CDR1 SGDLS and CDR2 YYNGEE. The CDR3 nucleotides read TGTGCCAGCAGCGCCAGGGACAGGTTATCGAGCTACGAGCAGTACTTC. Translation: CASSARDRLSSYEQYF.

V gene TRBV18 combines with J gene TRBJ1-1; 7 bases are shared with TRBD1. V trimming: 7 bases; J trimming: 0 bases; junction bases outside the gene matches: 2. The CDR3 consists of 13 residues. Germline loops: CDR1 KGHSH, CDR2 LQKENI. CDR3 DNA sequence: TGTGCCAGCTACAGGGGTTTGAACACTGAAGCTTTCTTT. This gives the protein CASYRGLNTEAFF.

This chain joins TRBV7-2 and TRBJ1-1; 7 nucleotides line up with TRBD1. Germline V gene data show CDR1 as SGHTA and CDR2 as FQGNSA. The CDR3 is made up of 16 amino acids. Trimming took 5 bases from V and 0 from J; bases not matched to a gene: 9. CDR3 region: CASSPWTGGMNTEAFF. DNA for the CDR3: TGTGCCAGCAGCCCATGGACAGGCGGGATGAACACTGAAGCTTTCTTT.

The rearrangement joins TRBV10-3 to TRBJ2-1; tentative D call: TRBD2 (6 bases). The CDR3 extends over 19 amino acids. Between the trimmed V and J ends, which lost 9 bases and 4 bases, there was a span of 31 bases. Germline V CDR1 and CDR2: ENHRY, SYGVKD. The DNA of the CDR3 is TGTGCCATACGCCAGTTTCCCGCCGCACGGGAGTCGTCTTACAATGAGCAGTTCTTC. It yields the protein CAIRQFPAARESSYNEQFF.

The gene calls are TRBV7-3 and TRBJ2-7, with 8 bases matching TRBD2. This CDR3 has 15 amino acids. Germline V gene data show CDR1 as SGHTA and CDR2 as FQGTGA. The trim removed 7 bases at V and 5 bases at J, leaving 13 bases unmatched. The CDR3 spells CASMERGSGRNEQYF. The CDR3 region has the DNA TGTGCCAGCATGGAGCGGGGGTCGGGCAGGAACGAGCAGTACTTC.

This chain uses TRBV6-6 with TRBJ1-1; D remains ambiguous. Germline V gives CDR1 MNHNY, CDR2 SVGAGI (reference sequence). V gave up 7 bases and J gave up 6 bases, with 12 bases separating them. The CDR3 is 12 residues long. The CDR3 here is CASNLGVSEAFF. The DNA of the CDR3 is TGTGCCAGCAACCTGGGAGTGTCTGAAGCTTTCTTT.

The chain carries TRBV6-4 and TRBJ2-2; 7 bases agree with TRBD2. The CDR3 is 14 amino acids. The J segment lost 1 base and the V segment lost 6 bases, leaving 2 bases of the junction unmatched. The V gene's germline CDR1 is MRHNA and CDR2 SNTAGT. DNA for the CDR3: TGTGCCAGCAGCCTAGCGGTGAACACCGGGGAGCTGTTTTTT. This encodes CASSLAVNTGELFF.

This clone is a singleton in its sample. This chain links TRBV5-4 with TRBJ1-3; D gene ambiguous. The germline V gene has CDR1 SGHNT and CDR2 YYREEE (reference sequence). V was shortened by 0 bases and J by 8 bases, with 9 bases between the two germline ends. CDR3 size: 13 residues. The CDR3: CASSLGGSDTIYF. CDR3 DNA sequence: TGTGCCAGCAGCTTGGGAGGGTCGGACACCATATATTTT.

In DNA form, the CDR3 reads TGTGCCAGCACCGGAGCGGACGGGAACAATGAGCAGTTCTTC. Translating it yields CASTGADGNNEQFF. The gene calls are TRBV2 and TRBJ2-1; maybe TRBD2 (5 bases). The CDR3 spans 14 residues. CDR1 is SNHLY, CDR2 FYNNEI, per germline. V lost 7 bases to trimming and J lost 5 bases, with 15 bases between them.

Written as DNA, the CDR3 is TGCGCCAGCAGCCAGAAGACAGGGTGGGGTAGCAATGAGCAGTTCTTC. It is translated as CASSQKTGWGSNEQFF. V is TRBV5-1 and J is TRBJ2-1; TRBD1 agrees at 7 bases. The CDR3 is 16 amino acids. CDR1 is SGHRS and CDR2 is YFSETQ in the germline V gene. With V trimmed by 4 bases and J by 6 bases, 13 bases remained unmatched.

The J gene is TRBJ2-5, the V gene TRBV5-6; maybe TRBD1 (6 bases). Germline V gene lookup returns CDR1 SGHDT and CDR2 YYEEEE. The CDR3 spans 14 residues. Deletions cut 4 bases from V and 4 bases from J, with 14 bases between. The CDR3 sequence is CASSKIIGGETQYF. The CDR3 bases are TGTGCCAGCAGCAAAATAATAGGGGGAGAGACCCAGTACTTC.

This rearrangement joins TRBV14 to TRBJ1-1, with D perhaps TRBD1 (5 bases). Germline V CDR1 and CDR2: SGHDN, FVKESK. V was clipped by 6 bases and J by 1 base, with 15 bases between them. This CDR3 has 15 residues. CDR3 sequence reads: CASSRAGRGNTEAFF. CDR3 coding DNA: TGTGCCAGCAGTCGGGCAGGGAGGGGGAACACTGAAGCTTTCTTT. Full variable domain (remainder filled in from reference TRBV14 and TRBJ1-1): EAGVTQFPSHSVIEKGQTVTLRCDPISGHDNLYWYRRVMGKEIKFLLHFVKESKQDESGMPNNRFLAERTGGTYSTLKVQPAELEDSGVYFCASSRAGRGNTEAFFGQGTRLTVV.